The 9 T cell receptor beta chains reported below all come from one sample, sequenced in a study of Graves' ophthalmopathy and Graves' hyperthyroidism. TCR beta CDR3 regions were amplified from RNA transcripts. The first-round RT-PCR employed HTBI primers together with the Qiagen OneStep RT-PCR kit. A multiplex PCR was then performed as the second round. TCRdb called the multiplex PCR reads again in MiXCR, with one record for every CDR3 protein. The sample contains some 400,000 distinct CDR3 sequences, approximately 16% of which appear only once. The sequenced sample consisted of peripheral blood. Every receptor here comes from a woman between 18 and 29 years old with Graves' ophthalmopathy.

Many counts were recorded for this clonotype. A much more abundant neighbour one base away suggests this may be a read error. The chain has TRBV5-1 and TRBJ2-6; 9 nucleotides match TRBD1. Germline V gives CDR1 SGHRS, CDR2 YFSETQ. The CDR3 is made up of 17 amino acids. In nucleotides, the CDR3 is TGCGCCAACAGCCACCACAGGGGGCGAGCTGGGGCCAACGTCCTGACTTTC. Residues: CANSHHRGRAGANVLTF.

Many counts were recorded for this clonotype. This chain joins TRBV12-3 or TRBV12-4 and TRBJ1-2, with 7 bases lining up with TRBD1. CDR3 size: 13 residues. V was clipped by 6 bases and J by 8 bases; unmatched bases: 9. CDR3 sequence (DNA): TGTGCCAGCAGGAGAGTCAGGGGGAACGGCTACACCTTC. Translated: CASRRVRGNGYTF.

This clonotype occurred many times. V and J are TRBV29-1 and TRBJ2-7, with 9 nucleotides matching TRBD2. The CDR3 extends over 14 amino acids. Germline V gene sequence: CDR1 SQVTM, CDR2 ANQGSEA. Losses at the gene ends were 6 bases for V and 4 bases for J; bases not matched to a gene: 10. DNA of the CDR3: TGCAGCGTCCCGGGGGGCGGGAGGGGATACGAGCAGTACTTC. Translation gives CSVPGGGRGYEQYF.

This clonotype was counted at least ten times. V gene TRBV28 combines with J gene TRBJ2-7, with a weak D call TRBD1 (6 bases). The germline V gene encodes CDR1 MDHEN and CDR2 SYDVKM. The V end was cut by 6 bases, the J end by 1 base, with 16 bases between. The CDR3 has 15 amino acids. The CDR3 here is CASSSSATGSYEQYF. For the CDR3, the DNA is TGTGCCAGCAGCTCAAGCGCTACAGGGTCCTACGAGCAGTACTTC.

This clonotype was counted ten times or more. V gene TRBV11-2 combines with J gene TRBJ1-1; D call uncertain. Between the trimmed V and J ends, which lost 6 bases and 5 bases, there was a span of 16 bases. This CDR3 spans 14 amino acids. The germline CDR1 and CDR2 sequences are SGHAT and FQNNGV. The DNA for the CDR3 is TGTGCCAGCAGTTCGTCGCTAGGAAAGACTGAAGCTTTCTTT. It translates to CASSSSLGKTEAFF.

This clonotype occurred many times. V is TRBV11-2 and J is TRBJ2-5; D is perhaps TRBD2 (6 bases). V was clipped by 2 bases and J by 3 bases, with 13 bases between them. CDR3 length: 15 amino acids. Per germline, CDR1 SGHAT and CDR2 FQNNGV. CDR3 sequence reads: CASSLRVSGEETQYF. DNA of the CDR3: TGTGCCAGCAGCTTAAGAGTCTCGGGGGAAGAGACCCAGTACTTC. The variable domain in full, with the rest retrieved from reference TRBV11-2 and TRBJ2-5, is EAGVAQSPRYKIIEKRQSVAFWCNPISGHATLYWYQQILGQGPKLLIQFQNNGVVDDSQLPKDRFSAERLKGVDSTLKIQPAKLEDSAVYLCASSLRVSGEETQYFGPGTRLLVL.

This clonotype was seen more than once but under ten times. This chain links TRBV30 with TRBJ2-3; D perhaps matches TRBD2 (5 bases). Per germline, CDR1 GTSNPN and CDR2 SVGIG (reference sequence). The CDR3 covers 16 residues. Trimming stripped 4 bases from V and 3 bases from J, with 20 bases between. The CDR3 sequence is CAWTSVSGVTTDTQYF. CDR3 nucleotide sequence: TGTGCCTGGACCAGCGTCAGCGGAGTAACTACAGATACGCAGTATTTT.

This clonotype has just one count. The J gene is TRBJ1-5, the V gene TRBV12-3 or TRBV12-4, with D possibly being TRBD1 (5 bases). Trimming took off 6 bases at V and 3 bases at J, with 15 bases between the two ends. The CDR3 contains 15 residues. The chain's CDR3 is CASSPPGGLNQPQHF. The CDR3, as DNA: TGTGCCAGCAGCCCGCCGGGGGGTCTCAATCAGCCCCAGCATTTT.

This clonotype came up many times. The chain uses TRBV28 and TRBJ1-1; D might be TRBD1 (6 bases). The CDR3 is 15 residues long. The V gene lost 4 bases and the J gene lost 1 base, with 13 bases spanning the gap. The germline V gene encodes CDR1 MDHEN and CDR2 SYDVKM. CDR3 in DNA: TGTGCCAGCAGTTCCGTGATGGGGGCGAACACTGAAGCTTTCTTT. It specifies CASSSVMGANTEAFF. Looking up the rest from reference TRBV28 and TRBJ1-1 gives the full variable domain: DVKVTQSSRYLVKRTGEKVFLECVQDMDHENMFWYRQDPGLGLRLIYFSYDVKMKEKGDIPEGYSVSREKKERFSLILESASTNQTSMYLCASSSVMGANTEAFFGQGTRLTVV.